Each of the 29 T cell receptor beta chains below was sequenced from the same sample in a study of T cell repertoires in cytomegalovirus infection. No antigen has been assigned to these receptors. Each CDR3 protein gets one entry after TCRdb re-called the reads with MiXCR. Altogether 100,000 to 150,000 distinct CDR3 sequences are present, about 32% being singletons, with the ten largest covering 58%. Here the sequenced sample was CD8+ T cells from cultured PBMCs, taken from culture after CMV antigen stimulation. The receptor set was obtained from a human donor in good health (CMV status not recorded). Some clones in this sample may be carry-over from other donors' samples.

The chain recombines TRBV28 with TRBJ2-2; weak D call: TRBD2 (5 bases). The length of the CDR3 is 13 residues. Deletions cut 10 bases from V and 5 bases from J, with 14 bases between. CDR1 and CDR2 from the germline V gene are MDHEN and SYDVKM. The CDR3 DNA is TGTGCCACCGGGAATCCCATGACCGGGGAGCTGTTTTTT. Translation gives CATGNPMTGELFF.

About this clonotype itself: The conserved phenylalanine or tryptophan normally closing the CDR3 is absent here, so this likely arose from a read error. The chain has TRBV5-1 and TRBJ2-5; TRBD2 matches 9 bases. Germline V lookup: CDR1 SGHRS, CDR2 YFSETQ. This CDR3 has 16 amino acids. The J segment lost 2 bases and the V segment lost 1 base, leaving 6 bases of the junction unmatched. CDR3 DNA sequence: TGCGCCAGCAGCTTGCCTAGCGGGGCGAAACAAGAGACCCAGTACTAC. This sequence encodes CASSLPSGAKQETQYY.

The chain is built from TRBV7-6 and TRBJ1-4, with 8 bases that match TRBD1. From germline, CDR1 is SGHVS and CDR2 FNYEAQ. This CDR3 has 13 amino acids. Trimming took 5 bases from V and 6 from J; bases not matched to a gene: 2. The CDR3 loop reads CASSGQGDEKLFF. CDR3 DNA sequence: TGTGCCAGCAGCGGACAGGGTGATGAAAAACTGTTTTTT. The variable domain in full, completed from reference TRBV7-6 and TRBJ1-4, reads GAGVSQSPRYKVTKRGQDVALRCDPISGHVSLYWYRQALGQGPEFLTYFNYEAQQDKSGLPNDRFSAERPEGSISTLTIQRTEQRDSAMYRCASSGQGDEKLFFGSGTQLSVL.

The chain joins TRBV7-2 to TRBJ1-4; unclear D gene. This CDR3 spans 15 amino acids. CDR1 is SGHTA, CDR2 FQGNSA, per germline. V lost 1 base and J lost 8, with 14 bases in between. CDR3 DNA sequence: TGTGCCAGCAGCTTAGGACCGCAAGAAGTCGAAAAACTGTTTTTT. Its translation is CASSLGPQEVEKLFF. Filled out from reference TRBV7-2 and TRBJ1-4, the complete variable domain reads GAGVSQSPSNKVTEKGKDVELRCDPISGHTALYWYRQSLGQGLEFLIYFQGNSAPDKSGLPSDRFSAERTGGSVSTLTIQRTQQEDSAVYLCASSLGPQEVEKLFFGSGTQLSVL.

This clonotype was observed a handful of times. V and J are TRBV4-1 and TRBJ2-1; D is unclear. The ends were cut back, 0 bases at V and 0 bases at J, with 9 bases in the middle. The germline V gene encodes CDR1 MGHRA and CDR2 YSYEKL. CDR3 length: 16 amino acids. CDR3 in amino acids: CASSQEQASSYNEQFF. CDR3 coding DNA: TGCGCCAGCAGCCAAGAGCAGGCGAGCTCCTACAATGAGCAGTTCTTC.

This clonotype was observed at least ten times. This sequence joins TRBV6-1 and TRBJ1-3, with D unclear. Trimming shortened V by 6 bases and J by 0 bases, and 27 bases separated the two germline ends. From germline, CDR1 is MNHNS and CDR2 SASEGT. The CDR3 has 20 residues. CDR3 sequence (DNA): TGTGCCAGCAGCGCGTTTACCCCGACTAGTGCAGGCCCCTCTGGAAACACCATATATTTT. Translation gives CASSAFTPTSAGPSGNTIYF.

This clonotype was seen a single time. The chain has TRBV2 and TRBJ2-7; the D gene is possibly TRBD1 (5 bases). Germline V CDR1 and CDR2: SNHLY, FYNNEI. CDR3 length: 14 residues. V lost 5 bases to trimming and J lost 0 bases, with 11 bases between them. This CDR3 is CASSMGPYSYEQYF. CDR3 nucleotides: TGTGCCAGCAGTATGGGGCCGTACTCCTACGAGCAGTACTTC. The full variable domain, in which reference TRBV2 and TRBJ2-7 provide the parts outside the CDR3, is EPEVTQTPSHQVTQMGQEVILRCVPISNHLYFYWYRQILGQKVEFLVSFYNNEISEKSEIFDDQFSVERPDGSNFTLKIRSTKLEDSAMYFCASSMGPYSYEQYFGPGTRLTVT.

This clonotype was observed many times. This chain links TRBV6-2 or TRBV6-3 with TRBJ1-1; a weak D match, TRBD1 (5 bases). Looked up from germline, CDR1 is MNHEY and CDR2 is SVGEGT. CDR3 size: 13 residues. Trimming shortened V by 2 bases and J by 8 bases, and 12 bases separated the two germline ends. The CDR3 region has the DNA TGTGCCAGCAGTTACGGGGGAAACAGGGAAGCTTTCTTT. Amino acid sequence: CASSYGGNREAFF.

The chain has TRBV3-1 and TRBJ1-5, with a weak D call TRBD1 (5 bases). Germline V gives CDR1 LGHDT, CDR2 YNNKEL (reference sequence). This CDR3 has 14 residues. The ends were cut back, 6 bases at V and 7 bases at J, with 16 bases in the middle. The CDR3 loop reads CASSPAGDGQPQHF. For the CDR3, the DNA is TGTGCCAGCAGTCCCGCGGGGGACGGGCAGCCCCAGCATTTT.

This clonotype has only a few counts. The chain couples TRBV10-3 to TRBJ1-1; D is unresolved. V lost 6 bases and J 10 bases, leaving 15 bases between the germline ends. CDR3 size: 12 residues. CDR1 and CDR2 (germline): ENHRY, SYGVKD. This CDR3 reads CAISDPRVSAFF. The DNA of the CDR3 is TGTGCCATCAGCGACCCGAGGGTGTCAGCTTTCTTT.

This clonotype was seen repeatedly, ten times or more. The V gene is TRBV28, the J gene TRBJ2-3; D gene unclear. The V end was cut by 6 bases, the J end by 1 base, with 8 bases between. The CDR3 totals 13 residues. Looked up from germline, CDR1 is MDHEN and CDR2 is SYDVKM. The CDR3 DNA is TGTGCCAGCAGACTTCCCGGCACAGATACGCAGTATTTT. Amino acid sequence: CASRLPGTDTQYF.

Many counts were recorded for this clonotype. V usage is TRBV7-9 and J usage is TRBJ2-3, with D possibly being TRBD1 or TRBD2 (6 bases each). V shed 5 bases and J shed 6 bases, with 18 bases lying between them. CDR1 and CDR2 (germline): SEHNR, FQNEAQ (reference sequence). CDR3 length: 15 residues. The CDR3 sequence is CASSPPGADRDTQYF. The CDR3 DNA sequence: TGTGCCAGCAGCCCTCCGGGGGCCGATCGGGATACGCAGTATTTT.

This clonotype has ten or more counts. This chain connects TRBV24-1 to TRBJ2-5; no clear D. The germline V gene encodes CDR1 KGHDR and CDR2 SFDVKD. Trimming shortened V by 9 bases and J by 4 bases, and 14 bases separated the two germline ends. CDR3 length equals 13 residues. CDR3 sequence reads: CATSSSPSETQYF. The DNA of the CDR3 is TGTGCCACCTCGTCTAGTCCGTCAGAGACCCAGTACTTC.

The chain links TRBV5-5 to TRBJ2-1; 10 nucleotides agree with TRBD1. Germline CDR1 reads SGHKS; CDR2 reads YYEKEE (reference sequence). CDR3 length equals 17 residues. V was clipped by 4 bases and J by 5 bases; unmatched bases: 12. The CDR3 nucleotides read TGTGCCAGCAGCCTGGAAGGAGGGACAGGGGTTCACAATGAGCAGTTCTTC. The encoded protein is CASSLEGGTGVHNEQFF.

The chain employs TRBV7-9 and TRBJ1-4; TRBD1 is a possible D gene (6 bases). The germline V gene encodes CDR1 SEHNR and CDR2 FQNEAQ (reference sequence). The V and J ends lost 5 bases and 0 bases respectively, with 10 bases between them. This CDR3 has 15 amino acids. CDR3 amino acids: CASSTRQATNEKLFF. In nucleotides, the CDR3 is TGTGCCAGCAGCACTCGACAGGCAACTAATGAAAAACTGTTTTTT. The variable domain in full, completed from reference TRBV7-9 and TRBJ1-4, reads DTGVSQNPRHKITKRGQNVTFRCDPISEHNRLYWYRQTLGQGPEFLTYFQNEAQLEKSRLLSDRFSAERPKGSFSTLEIQRTEQGDSAMYLCASSTRQATNEKLFFGSGTQLSVL.

The V call is TRBV19, the J call TRBJ1-2; D unclear. CDR3 length: 14 residues. Germline values: CDR1 LNHDA, CDR2 SQIVND (reference sequence). V lost 6 bases and J lost 2, with 13 bases in between. CDR3: CASSRLSLNYGYTF. In DNA form, the CDR3 reads TGTGCCAGTAGCAGATTAAGCTTGAACTATGGCTACACCTTC.

The chain combines TRBV7-2 with TRBJ2-5; possibly TRBD1 for D (6 bases). The length of the CDR3 is 16 residues. Trimming stripped 1 base from V and 1 base from J, with 13 bases between. CDR1 is SGHTA, CDR2 FQGNSA, per germline. In DNA, the CDR3 is TGTGCCAGCAGCTTAGTTGGGGGCCCCCTCCAAGAGACCCAGTACTTC. The encoded protein is CASSLVGGPLQETQYF.

This clonotype has just a few counts. This rearrangement joins TRBV20-1 to TRBJ2-7; maybe TRBD1 (6 bases). V was clipped by 6 bases and J by 4 bases, with 13 bases between them. Germline CDR1 reads DFQATT; CDR2 reads SNEGSKA (reference sequence). The CDR3 has 12 residues. CDR3 residues: CSARGQGYEQYF. The CDR3 DNA follows: TGCAGTGCGAGGGGTCAGGGGTACGAGCAGTACTTC.

This sequence joins TRBV7-9 and TRBJ2-5; TRBD1 matches 8 bases. Germline CDR1 SEHNR, CDR2 FQNEAQ (reference sequence). The CDR3 extends over 16 amino acids. Trimming removed 0 bases from V and 1 base from J; junction bases left unmatched: 4. CDR3 sequence reads: CASSLAVDRVQETQYF. CDR3 sequence (DNA): TGTGCCAGCAGCTTAGCAGTGGACAGGGTCCAAGAGACCCAGTACTTC. The full variable domain, rest sourced from reference TRBV7-9 and TRBJ2-5, is DTGVSQNPRHKITKRGQNVTFRCDPISEHNRLYWYRQTLGQGPEFLTYFQNEAQLEKSRLLSDRFSAERPKGSFSTLEIQRTEQGDSAMYLCASSLAVDRVQETQYFGPGTRLLVL.

This rearrangement joins TRBV6-2 or TRBV6-3 to TRBJ2-7, with D possibly TRBD2 on 6 matching bases. The ends were cut back, 0 bases at V and 3 bases at J, with 12 bases in the middle. Per germline, CDR1 MNHEY and CDR2 SVGEGT. CDR3 size: 15 residues. CDR3 nucleotide sequence: TGTGCCAGCAGTTACTCGACGGAGGGAAACTACGAGCAGTACTTC. This codes for CASSYSTEGNYEQYF.

This clonotype was counted many times. This chain links TRBV7-8 with TRBJ1-5, with unresolved D. V lost 5 bases, J lost 4 bases, and 9 bases lay in between. Per germline, CDR1 SGHVS and CDR2 FQNEAQ. There are 13 residues in the CDR3. CDR3 DNA sequence: TGTGCCAGCAGCCGTACTGCAAATCAGCCCCAGCATTTT. This gives the protein CASSRTANQPQHF.

The genes are TRBV18 and TRBJ2-1; no firm D call. Germline V gene lookup returns CDR1 KGHSH and CDR2 LQKENI. The V end lost 6 bases, the J end lost 8 bases, and 8 bases lay between the germline ends. The CDR3 covers 11 residues. CDR3 nucleotide sequence: TGTGCCAGCTCCCTTTCGGATGAGCAGTTCTTC. Protein sequence: CASSLSDEQFF.

There are many counts of this clonotype. The chain carries TRBV19 and TRBJ1-1; the D is unclear. Trimming took off 4 bases at V and 2 bases at J, with 14 bases between the two ends. The CDR3 is made up of 15 amino acids. Germline V lookup: CDR1 LNHDA, CDR2 SQIVND (reference sequence). The CDR3 loop is CASSTQILANTEAFF. The CDR3 DNA is TGTGCCAGTAGTACCCAGATCCTCGCTAACACTGAAGCTTTCTTT.

The genes are TRBV19 and TRBJ2-7; D might be TRBD1 (6 bases). With 3 bases removed from V and 12 bases from J, the gap between germline ends came to 12 bases. CDR1 and CDR2 (germline): LNHDA, SQIVND (reference sequence). The CDR3 spans 11 residues. The DNA for the CDR3 is TGTGCCAGTAGTATGGGGGCAGACCTGTACTTC. Translated, it gives CASSMGADLYF.

There are a few counts of this clonotype. The chain has TRBV6-6 and TRBJ2-5; D perhaps matches TRBD2 (5 bases). The V and J ends lost 6 bases and 3 bases respectively, with 11 bases between them. This CDR3 is 13 amino acids long. Looked up from germline, CDR1 is MNHNY and CDR2 is SVGAGI (reference sequence). The CDR3 DNA sequence: TGTGCCAGCAGCCATAGCGTGGAAGAGACCCAGTACTTC. This gives the protein CASSHSVEETQYF.

The chain links TRBV6-6 to TRBJ2-2; TRBD2 might be the D (6 bases). CDR3 length: 16 amino acids. CDR1 MNHNY and CDR2 SVGAGI come from the germline V gene (reference sequence). V lost 0 bases and J lost 4, with 12 bases in between. DNA of the CDR3: TGTGCCAGCAGTTACTCGCGGGGATGGGGCACCGGGGAGCTGTTTTTT. Residues: CASSYSRGWGTGELFF.

V usage is TRBV9 and J usage is TRBJ2-1; D ambiguous. The CDR3 covers 13 residues. Trimming took 3 bases from V and 9 from J, leaving 13 bases between them. Per the germline V gene, CDR1 is SGDLS and CDR2 is YYNGEE. The CDR3 nucleotides read TGTGCCAGCAGCGACTCTAGGAGCACTGAGCAGTTCTTC. Its translation: CASSDSRSTEQFF.

This chain uses TRBV25-1 with TRBJ1-1; D is perhaps TRBD1 (5 bases). V was cut by 1 base and J by 6 bases, with 9 bases left in between. The CDR3 loop spans 13 amino acids. Germline CDR1 reads MGHDK; CDR2 reads SYGVNS. The chain's CDR3 is CASSEFEGPEAFF. The CDR3 nucleotides are TGTGCCAGCAGTGAATTCGAGGGGCCTGAAGCTTTCTTT. Full variable domain (outside the CDR3, taken from reference TRBV25-1 and TRBJ1-1): EADIYQTPRYLVIGTGKKITLECSQTMGHDKMYWYQQDPGMELHLIHYSYGVNSTEKGDLSSESTVSRIRTEHFPLTLESARPSHTSQYLCASSEFEGPEAFFGQGTRLTVV.

This clonotype was counted only a few times. This chain links TRBV4-1 with TRBJ2-2; 9 bases match TRBD2. In germline, CDR1 is MGHRA, CDR2 YSYEKL. Unmatched junction bases numbered 3, after V lost 0 bases and J lost 7 bases. The CDR3 sequence is 15 residues long. Here the CDR3 DNA reads TGCGCCAGCAGCCAAGAACTAGCGGGTAACGGGGAGCTGTTTTTT. It is translated as CASSQELAGNGELFF.